This T cell receptor beta chain is from a study of blood T cells in healthy people across ages. Germline V gives CDR1 MNHEY, CDR2 SVGAGI. V shed 8 bases and J shed 4 bases, with 21 bases lying between them. This CDR3 has 15 residues. With a J-beta primer mix and a sample-barcoded 5' primer, a second PCR ran 7 to 11 cycles. TCRdb recomputed calls from the 5' RACE reads with MiXCR, one row per CDR3 protein. The table includes 700,000 to 950,000 distinct CDR3 sequences, nearly 60% detected once. The chain is built from TRBV6-5 and TRBJ2-7; either TRBD1 or TRBD2 may fit D (5 bases each). Sequencing input: blood. The receptor comes from a man under 40 in good health. The CDR3 DNA reads TGTGCCAGCCGGACTCGACCGGGACCCTTATACGAGCAGTACTTC. Its protein is CASRTRPGPLYEQYF.